This T cell receptor beta chain appears in the sequencing data of a study of T cells after yellow fever vaccination. On this clonotype itself: Its antigen is unidentified.

Study-wide findings and caveats: CD4 and CD8 compartments shared a small share of clonotypes, likely from convergent recombination. One caveat is that FACS-sorted repertoires could contain abundant clonotypes contaminating from the bulk population. A weaker but faster secondary response was observed, peaking on day 5 versus 15.

A 5'RACE template-switching step, the method used to make TCR cDNA, added a universal primer site and UMIs. TCRdb re-analysed the 5' RACE reads in MiXCR, keeping a single row per CDR3 protein. This table has around 550,000 distinct CDR3 sequences, about 19% appearing once. Per the germline V gene, CDR1 is DFQATT and CDR2 is SNEGSKA (reference sequence). This CDR3 region has 15 residues. V lost 0 bases and J 13 bases, leaving 22 bases between the germline ends. The sequenced sample was PBMCs, obtained 15 days after the yellow fever booster vaccination. The clonotype originates from a man between 25 and 39 years old who received the YFV17D yellow fever vaccine. The chain recombines TRBV20-1 with TRBJ2-1, with D tentatively TRBD1 or TRBD2 (5 bases each). The CDR3 is CSARDPRDQPGGQFF. The CDR3, as DNA: TGCAGTGCTAGAGATCCACGGGACCAACCGGGTGGACAGTTCTTC.